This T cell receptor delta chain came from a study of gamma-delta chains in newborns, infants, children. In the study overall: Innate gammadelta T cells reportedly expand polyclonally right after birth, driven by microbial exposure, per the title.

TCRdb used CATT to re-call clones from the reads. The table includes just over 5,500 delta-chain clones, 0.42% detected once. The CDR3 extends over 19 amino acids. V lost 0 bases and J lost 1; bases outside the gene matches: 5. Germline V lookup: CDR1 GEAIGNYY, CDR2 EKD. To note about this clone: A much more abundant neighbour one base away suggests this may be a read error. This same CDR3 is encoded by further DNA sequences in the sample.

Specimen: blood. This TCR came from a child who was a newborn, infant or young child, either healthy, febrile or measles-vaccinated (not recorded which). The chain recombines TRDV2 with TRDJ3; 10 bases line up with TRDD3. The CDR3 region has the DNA TGTGCCTGTGACACCGGGGGGATACGCGTGTCCTGGGACACCCGACAGATGTTTTTC. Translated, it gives CACDTGGIRVSWDTRQMFF.